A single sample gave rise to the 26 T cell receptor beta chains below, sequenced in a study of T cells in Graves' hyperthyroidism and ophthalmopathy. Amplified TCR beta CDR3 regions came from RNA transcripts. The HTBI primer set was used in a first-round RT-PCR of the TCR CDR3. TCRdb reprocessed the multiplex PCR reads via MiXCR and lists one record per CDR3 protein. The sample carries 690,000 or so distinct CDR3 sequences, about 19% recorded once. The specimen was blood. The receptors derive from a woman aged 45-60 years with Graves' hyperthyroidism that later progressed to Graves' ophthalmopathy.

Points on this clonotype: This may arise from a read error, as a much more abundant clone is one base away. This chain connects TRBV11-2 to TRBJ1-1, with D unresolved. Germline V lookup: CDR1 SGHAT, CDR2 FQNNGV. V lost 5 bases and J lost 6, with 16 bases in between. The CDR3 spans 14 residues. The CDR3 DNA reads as TGTGCCAGCAGCCCCGGGGTGGCGGGCGCTGAAGCTTTCTTT. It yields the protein CASSPGVAGAEAFF.

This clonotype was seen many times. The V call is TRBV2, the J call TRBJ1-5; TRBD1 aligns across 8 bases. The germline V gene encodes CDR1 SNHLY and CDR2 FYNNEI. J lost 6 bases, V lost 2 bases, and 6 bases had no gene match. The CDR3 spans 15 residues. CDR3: CASSERAGGVQPQHF. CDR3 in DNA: TGTGCCAGCAGTGAAAGGGCAGGGGGCGTTCAGCCCCAGCATTTT.

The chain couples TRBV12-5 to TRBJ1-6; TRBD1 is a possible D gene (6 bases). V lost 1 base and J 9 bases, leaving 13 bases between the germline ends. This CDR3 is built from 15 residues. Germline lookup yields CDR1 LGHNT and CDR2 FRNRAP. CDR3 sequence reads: CASGLATSGASPLHF. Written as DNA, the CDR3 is TGTGCTAGTGGTTTGGCGACGTCGGGGGCTTCACCCCTCCACTTT.

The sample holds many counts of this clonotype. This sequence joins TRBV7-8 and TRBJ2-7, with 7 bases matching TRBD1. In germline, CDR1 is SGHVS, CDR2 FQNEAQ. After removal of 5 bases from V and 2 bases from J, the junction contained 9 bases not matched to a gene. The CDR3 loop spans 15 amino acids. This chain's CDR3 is CASSPDLRGTYEQYF. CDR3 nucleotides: TGTGCCAGCAGCCCAGACCTCAGGGGGACCTACGAGCAGTACTTC.

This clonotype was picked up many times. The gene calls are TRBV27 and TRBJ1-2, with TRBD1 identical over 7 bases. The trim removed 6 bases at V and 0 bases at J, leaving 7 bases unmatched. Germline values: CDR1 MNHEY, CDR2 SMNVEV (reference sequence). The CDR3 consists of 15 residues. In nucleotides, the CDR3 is TGTGCCAGCAGGAGGACAGGCGATGCTAACTATGGCTACACCTTC. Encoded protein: CASRRTGDANYGYTF.

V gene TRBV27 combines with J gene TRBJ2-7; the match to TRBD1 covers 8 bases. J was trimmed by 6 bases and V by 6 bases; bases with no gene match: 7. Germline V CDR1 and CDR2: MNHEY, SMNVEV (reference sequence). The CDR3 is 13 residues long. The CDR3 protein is CASSPAGGAEQYF. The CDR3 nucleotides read TGTGCCAGCAGCCCGGCAGGGGGCGCCGAGCAGTACTTC.

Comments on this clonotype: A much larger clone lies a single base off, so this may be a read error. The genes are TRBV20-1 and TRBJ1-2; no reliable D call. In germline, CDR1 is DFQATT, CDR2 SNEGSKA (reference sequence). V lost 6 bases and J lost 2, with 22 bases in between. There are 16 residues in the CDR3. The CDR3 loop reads CSAPPRQLGSNYGYTF. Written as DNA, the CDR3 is TGCAGTGCACCCCCGCGCCAGCTAGGATCAAACTATGGCTACACCTTC.

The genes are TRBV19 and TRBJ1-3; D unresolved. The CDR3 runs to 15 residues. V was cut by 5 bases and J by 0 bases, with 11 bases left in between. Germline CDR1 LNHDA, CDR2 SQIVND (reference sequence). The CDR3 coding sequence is TGTGCCAGTAGTGCCGACGGGAGCTCTGGAAACACCATATATTTT. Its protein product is CASSADGSSGNTIYF.

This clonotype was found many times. In DNA form, the CDR3 reads TGTGCCAGCAGTTTATCGTTGTGGCAGACAGATTCACCCCTCCACTTT. As protein: CASSLSLWQTDSPLHF. The chain uses TRBV27 and TRBJ1-6; D possibly corresponds to TRBD1 (5 bases). With 0 bases removed from V and 8 bases from J, the gap between germline ends came to 14 bases. The CDR3 runs 16 residues. Germline loops: CDR1 MNHEY, CDR2 SMNVEV (reference sequence).

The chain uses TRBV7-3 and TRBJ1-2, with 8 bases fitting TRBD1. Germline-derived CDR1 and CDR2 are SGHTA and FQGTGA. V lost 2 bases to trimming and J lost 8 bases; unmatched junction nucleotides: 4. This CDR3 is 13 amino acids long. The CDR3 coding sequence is TGTGCCAGCAGCTTACCGGACAGGGAGGGCTACACCTTC. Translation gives CASSLPDREGYTF.

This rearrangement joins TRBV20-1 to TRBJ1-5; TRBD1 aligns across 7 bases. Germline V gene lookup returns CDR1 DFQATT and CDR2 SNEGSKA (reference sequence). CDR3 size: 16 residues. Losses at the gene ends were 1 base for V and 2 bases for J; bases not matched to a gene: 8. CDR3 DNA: TGCAGTGCTAGAGTGGGACAGTCTGTTGGCAATCAGCCCCAGCATTTT. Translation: CSARVGQSVGNQPQHF.

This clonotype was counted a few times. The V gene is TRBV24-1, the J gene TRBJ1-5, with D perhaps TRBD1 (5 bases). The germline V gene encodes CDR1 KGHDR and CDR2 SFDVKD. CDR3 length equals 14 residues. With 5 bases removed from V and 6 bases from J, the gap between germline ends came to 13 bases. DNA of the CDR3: TGTGCCACCAGTGGGGAAGGGGAGGCTCAGCCCCAGCATTTT. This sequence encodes CATSGEGEAQPQHF.

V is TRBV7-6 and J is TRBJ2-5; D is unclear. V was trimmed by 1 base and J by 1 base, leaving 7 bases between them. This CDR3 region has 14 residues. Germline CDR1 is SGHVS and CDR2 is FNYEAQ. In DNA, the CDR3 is TGTGCCAGCAGCTTAGAGGTACCCCAAGAGACCCAGTACTTC. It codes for CASSLEVPQETQYF. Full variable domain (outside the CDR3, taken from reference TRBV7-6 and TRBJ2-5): GAGVSQSPRYKVTKRGQDVALRCDPISGHVSLYWYRQALGQGPEFLTYFNYEAQQDKSGLPNDRFSAERPEGSISTLTIQRTEQRDSAMYRCASSLEVPQETQYFGPGTRLLVL.

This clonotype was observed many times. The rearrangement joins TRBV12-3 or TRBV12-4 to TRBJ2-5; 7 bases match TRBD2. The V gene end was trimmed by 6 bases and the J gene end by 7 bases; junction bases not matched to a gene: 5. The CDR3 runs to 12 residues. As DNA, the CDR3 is TGTGCCAGCAGGCCCGGGACTACGACCCAGTACTTC. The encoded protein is CASRPGTTTQYF.

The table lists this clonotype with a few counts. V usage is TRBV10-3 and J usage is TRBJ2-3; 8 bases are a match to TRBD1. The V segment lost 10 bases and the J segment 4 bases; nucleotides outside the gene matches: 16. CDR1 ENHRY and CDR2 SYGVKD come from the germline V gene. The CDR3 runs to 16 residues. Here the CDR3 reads CANSDRATGSADTQYF. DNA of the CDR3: TGTGCCAACTCGGACAGGGCCACTGGGTCGGCAGATACGCAGTATTTT.

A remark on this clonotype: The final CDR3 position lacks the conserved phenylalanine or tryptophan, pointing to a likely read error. The CDR3 protein is CSAYPTSGGGSFTDTQYS. The CDR3 DNA reads as TGCAGTGCTTACCCCACTAGCGGGGGAGGATCGTTCACAGATACGCAGTATTCT. V usage is TRBV20-1 and J usage is TRBJ2-3; 11 bases are shared with TRBD2. CDR1 DFQATT and CDR2 SNEGSKA come from the germline V gene (reference sequence). The V segment lost 5 bases and the J segment 2 bases; nucleotides outside the gene matches: 15. This CDR3 region has 18 residues.

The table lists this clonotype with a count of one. Here the CDR3 reads CATRVRGQGGTEAFF. The CDR3 bases are TGTGCCACAAGGGTTCGGGGACAGGGAGGGACTGAAGCTTTCTTT. The rearrangement joins TRBV24-1 to TRBJ1-1; the match to TRBD1 covers 9 bases. This CDR3 region has 15 residues. V dropped 10 bases and J dropped 5; count of bases not matched to a gene: 13. Germline values: CDR1 KGHDR, CDR2 SFDVKD.

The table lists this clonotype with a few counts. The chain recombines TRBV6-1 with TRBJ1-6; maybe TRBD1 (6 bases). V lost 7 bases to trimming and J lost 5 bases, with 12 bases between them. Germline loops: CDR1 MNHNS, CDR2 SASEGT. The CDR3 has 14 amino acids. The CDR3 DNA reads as TGTGCCAGCAACCTGGACAGAAATAATTCACCCCTCCACTTT. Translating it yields CASNLDRNNSPLHF.

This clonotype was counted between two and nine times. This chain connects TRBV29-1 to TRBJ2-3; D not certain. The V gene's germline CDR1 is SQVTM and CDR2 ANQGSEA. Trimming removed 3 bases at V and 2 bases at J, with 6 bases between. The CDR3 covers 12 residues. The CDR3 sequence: CSVEDHTDTQYF. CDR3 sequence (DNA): TGCAGCGTTGAGGATCACACAGATACGCAGTATTTT.

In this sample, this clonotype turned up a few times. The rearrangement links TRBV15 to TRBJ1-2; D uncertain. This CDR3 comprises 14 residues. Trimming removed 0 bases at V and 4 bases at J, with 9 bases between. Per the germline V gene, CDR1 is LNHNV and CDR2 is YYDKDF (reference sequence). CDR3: CATSRDSNTYGYTF. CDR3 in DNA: TGTGCCACCAGCAGAGATTCAAACACCTATGGCTACACCTTC.

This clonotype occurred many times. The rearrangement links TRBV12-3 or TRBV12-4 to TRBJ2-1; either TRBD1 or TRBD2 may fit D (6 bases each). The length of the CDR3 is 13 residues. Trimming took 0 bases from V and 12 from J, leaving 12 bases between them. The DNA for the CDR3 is TGTGCCAGCAGTTTAGCGGGGGCGCGGGGGCAGTTCTTC. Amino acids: CASSLAGARGQFF.

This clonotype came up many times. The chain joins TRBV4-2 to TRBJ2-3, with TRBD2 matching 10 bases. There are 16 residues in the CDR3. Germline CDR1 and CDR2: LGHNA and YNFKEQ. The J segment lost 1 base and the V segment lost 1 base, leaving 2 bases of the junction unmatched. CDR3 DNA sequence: TGTGCCAGCAGCCAAGTTCTAGCGGGGGGCACAGATACGCAGTATTTT. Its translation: CASSQVLAGGTDTQYF.

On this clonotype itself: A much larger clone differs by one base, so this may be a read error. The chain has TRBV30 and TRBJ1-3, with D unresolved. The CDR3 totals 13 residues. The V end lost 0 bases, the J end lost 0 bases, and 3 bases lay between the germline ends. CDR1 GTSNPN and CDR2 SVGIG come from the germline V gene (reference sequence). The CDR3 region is CAWSVDSGNTIYF. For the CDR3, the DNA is TGTGCCTGGAGTGTCGACTCTGGAAACACCATATATTTT.

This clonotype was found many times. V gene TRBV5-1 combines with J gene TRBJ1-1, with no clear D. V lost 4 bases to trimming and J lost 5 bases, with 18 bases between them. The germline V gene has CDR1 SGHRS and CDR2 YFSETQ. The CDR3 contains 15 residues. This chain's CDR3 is CASSHRARIETEAFF. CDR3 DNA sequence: TGCGCCAGCAGCCACCGGGCCCGAATAGAGACTGAAGCTTTCTTT.

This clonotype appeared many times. The CDR3 DNA reads TGTGCCAGCCTTTTGGGGAGGGCGGCAGATACGCAGTATTTT. It specifies CASLLGRAADTQYF. The J gene is TRBJ2-3, the V gene TRBV12-3 or TRBV12-4, with 7 bases matching TRBD2. This CDR3 comprises 14 residues. V dropped 8 bases and J dropped 4; count of bases not matched to a gene: 9.

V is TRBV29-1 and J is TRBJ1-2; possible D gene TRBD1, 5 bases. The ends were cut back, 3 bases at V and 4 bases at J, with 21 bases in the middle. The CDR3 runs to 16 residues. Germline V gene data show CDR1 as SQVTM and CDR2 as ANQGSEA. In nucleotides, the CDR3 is TGCAGCGTTGACGGGACTCAACGTGGTGCTCTCTATGGCTACACCTTC. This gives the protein CSVDGTQRGALYGYTF.